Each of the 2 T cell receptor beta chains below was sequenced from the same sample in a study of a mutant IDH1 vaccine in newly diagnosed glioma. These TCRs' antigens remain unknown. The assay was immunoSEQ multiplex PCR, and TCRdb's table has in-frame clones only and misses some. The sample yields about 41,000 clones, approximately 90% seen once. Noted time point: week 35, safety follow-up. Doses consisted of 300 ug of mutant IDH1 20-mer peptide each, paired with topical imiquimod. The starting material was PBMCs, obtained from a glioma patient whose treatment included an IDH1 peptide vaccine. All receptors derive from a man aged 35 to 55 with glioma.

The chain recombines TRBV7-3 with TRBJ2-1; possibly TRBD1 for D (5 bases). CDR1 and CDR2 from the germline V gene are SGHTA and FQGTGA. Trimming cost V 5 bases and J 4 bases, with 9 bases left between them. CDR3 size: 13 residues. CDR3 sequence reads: CASSIDRYNEQFF. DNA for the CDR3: TGTGCCAGCAGCATTGACAGATACAATGAGCAGTTCTTC. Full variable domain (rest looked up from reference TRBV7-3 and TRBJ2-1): GAGVSQTPSNKVTEKGKYVELRCDPISGHTALYWYRQSLGQGPEFLIYFQGTGAADDSGLPNDRFFAVRPEGSVSTLKIQRTERGDSAVYLCASSIDRYNEQFFGPGTRLTVL.

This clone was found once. The DNA for the CDR3 is TGTGCCAGCAGTGAAAGGGACGGGGGCTCAGAGACCCAGTACTTC. Translation: CASSERDGGSETQYF. The chain employs TRBV6-1 and TRBJ2-5, with D tentatively TRBD1 or TRBD2 (6 bases each). V lost 2 bases, J lost 4 bases, and 14 bases lay in between. Per the germline V gene, CDR1 is MNHNS and CDR2 is SASEGT. The CDR3 is 15 amino acids.